The 21 T cell receptor beta chains in this list originate from one sample, sequenced in a study of T cell responses to AZD1222 COVID-19 vaccine. Data came from immunoSEQ multiplex PCR; TCRdb stores just in-frame clones and leaves some out. The sample consists of roughly 180,000 clones, about 91% of them appearing once. Sequencing used peripheral blood, obtained 28 days after the second AZD1222 dose. These receptors came from an adult who received the AZD1222 COVID-19 vaccine.

This chain links TRBV5-1 with TRBJ2-7; 8 nucleotides agree with TRBD2. Germline-derived CDR1 and CDR2 are SGHRS and YFSETQ. CDR3 length: 14 amino acids. Trimming at V came to 2 bases and at J to 0 bases, leaving 1 base not matched to a gene. CDR3 nucleotide sequence: TGCGCCAGCAGCTTAAGCGGGAGCTCCTACGAGCAGTACTTC. Residues: CASSLSGSSYEQYF. Supplemented by reference TRBV5-1 and TRBJ2-7, the full variable domain reads KAGVTQTPRYLIKTRGQQVTLSCSPISGHRSVSWYQQTPGQGLQFLFEYFSETQRNKGNFPGRFSGRQFSNSRSEMNVSTLELGDSALYLCASSLSGSSYEQYFGPGTRLTVT.

As for this clone: A junction boundary mismatches the germline segment, possibly from a read error. V gene TRBV10-2 combines with J gene TRBJ2-7; D unclear. The CDR3 loop spans 12 amino acids. CDR1 is WSHSY, CDR2 SAAADI, per germline. CDR3 in DNA: TGCGCCAGCAGTGGCAGGTCCTACGGGCAGTACTTC. This codes for CASSGRSYGQYF.

On this clone: In the same sample, other DNA sequences code for this CDR3. The V call is TRBV5-4, the J call TRBJ1-1; D gene unclear. The germline CDR1 and CDR2 sequences are SGHNT and YYREEE (reference sequence). V lost 4 bases and J 1 base, leaving 8 bases between the germline ends. CDR3 length: 13 amino acids. Here the CDR3 DNA reads TGTGCCAGCAGCCTAGGTGGGAACACTGAAGCTTTCTTT. It is translated as CASSLGGNTEAFF.

The chain joins TRBV7-8 to TRBJ2-1; a possible D gene is TRBD2 (6 bases). The CDR3 extends over 16 amino acids. Germline values: CDR1 SGHVS, CDR2 FQNEAQ. V lost 4 bases, J lost 5 bases, and 18 bases lay in between. CDR3 protein: CASSSSGLLTNNEQFF. In DNA, the CDR3 is TGTGCCAGCAGCTCCTCGGGACTCCTGACCAACAATGAGCAGTTCTTC.

The rearrangement links TRBV4-1 to TRBJ1-2; 7 positions match TRBD1. Unmatched junction bases numbered 6, after V lost 4 bases and J lost 1 base. Germline V gene sequence: CDR1 MGHRA, CDR2 YSYEKL. There are 15 residues in the CDR3. CDR3 nucleotides: TGCGCCAGCAGCCTGGGGACAGATTTTAACTATGGCTACACCTTC. Protein: CASSLGTDFNYGYTF.

In its sample, this clone was seen once. This chain joins TRBV27 and TRBJ2-1, with TRBD2 matching over 10 bases. The J segment lost 7 bases and the V segment lost 5 bases, leaving 8 bases of the junction unmatched. Germline V CDR1 and CDR2: MNHEY, SMNVEV (reference sequence). The CDR3 sequence is 15 residues long. The CDR3 reads CASSPIAGGRNEQFF. CDR3 sequence (DNA): TGTGCCAGCAGTCCGATAGCGGGGGGAAGGAATGAGCAGTTCTTC.

The V and J genes are TRBV7-2 and TRBJ2-1, with a possible D match to TRBD1 (5 bases). The CDR3 extends over 17 amino acids. The germline gives CDR1 SGHTA, CDR2 FQGNSA. V lost 1 base to trimming and J lost 9 bases, with 22 bases between them. The CDR3: CASSLEGWGRAFSEQFF. The DNA for the CDR3 is TGTGCCAGCAGCTTAGAAGGATGGGGCAGGGCCTTCAGTGAGCAGTTCTTC.

The rearrangement links TRBV4-1 to TRBJ2-1; 10 positions agree with TRBD2. From germline, CDR1 is MGHRA and CDR2 YSYEKL. V shed 1 base and J 4 bases; nucleotides not matched to a gene: 1. The CDR3 totals 15 residues. The CDR3 loop is CASSQALAGYNEQFF. The CDR3, as DNA: TGCGCCAGCAGCCAAGCACTAGCGGGATACAATGAGCAGTTCTTC.

The V gene is TRBV11-3, the J gene TRBJ2-1, with 10 bases that match TRBD1. Looked up from germline, CDR1 is SGHNT and CDR2 is YENEEA. J was trimmed by 6 bases and V by 5 bases; bases with no gene match: 7. The CDR3 covers 15 residues. The chain's CDR3 is CASSLLGQGVNEQFF. The DNA of the CDR3 is TGTGCCAGCAGCCTCTTAGGACAGGGGGTCAATGAGCAGTTCTTC.

The chain carries TRBV10-1 and TRBJ2-3; 11 bases match TRBD1. This CDR3 is built from 14 residues. CDR1 and CDR2 from the germline V gene are WNHNN and SYGVQD (reference sequence). J gave up 3 bases and V 6 bases, and 2 bases lay outside the gene matches. The CDR3 region is CASSGTGGTDTQYF. CDR3 nucleotide sequence: TGCGCCAGCAGCGGGACAGGGGGTACAGATACGCAGTATTTT.

CDR3: CASSRDRGTNQPQHF. CDR3 sequence (DNA): TGTGCCAGCAGTAGGGACAGGGGAACGAATCAGCCCCAGCATTTT. The genes are TRBV6-6 and TRBJ1-5; 10 positions agree with TRBD1. Germline CDR1 is MNHNY and CDR2 is SVGAGI (reference sequence). V was clipped by 5 bases and J by 4 bases; unmatched bases: 5. The CDR3 is made up of 15 amino acids.

The chain couples TRBV18 to TRBJ2-3, with D possibly being TRBD1 (6 bases). Trimming took 3 bases from V and 0 from J, leaving 16 bases between them. The V gene's germline CDR1 is KGHSH and CDR2 LQKENI. The CDR3 totals 17 residues. CDR3 nucleotide sequence: TGTGCCAGCTCACCCACGCGCGGACAGCCTAGCACAGATACGCAGTATTTT. Protein: CASSPTRGQPSTDTQYF.

This chain uses TRBV3-1 (or the pseudogene TRBV3-2) with TRBJ2-1; 9 bases are a match to TRBD2. With V trimmed by 4 bases and J by 8 bases, 12 bases remained unmatched. The CDR3 sequence is 16 residues long. Looked up from germline, CDR1 is LGHDT and CDR2 is YNNKEL (reference sequence). The CDR3 loop reads CASSPETSGRRYEQFF. The CDR3, as DNA: TGTGCCAGCAGCCCCGAAACTAGCGGGCGTCGGTATGAGCAGTTCTTC.

The chain carries TRBV7-9 and TRBJ2-1, with D perhaps matching TRBD1 (6 bases). This CDR3 contains 14 residues. With 6 bases removed from V and 8 bases from J, the gap between germline ends came to 17 bases. Per the germline V gene, CDR1 is SEHNR and CDR2 is FQNEAQ (reference sequence). The CDR3 protein is CASRSISGVYEQFF. The CDR3 DNA reads as TGTGCCAGCAGATCCATCTCAGGGGTTTATGAGCAGTTCTTC. Together with reference TRBV7-9 and TRBJ2-1, the CDR3 gives the full variable domain: DTGVSQNPRHKITKRGQNVTFRCDPISEHNRLYWYRQTLGQGPEFLTYFQNEAQLEKSRLLSDRFSAERPKGSFSTLEIQRTEQGDSAMYLCASRSISGVYEQFFGPGTRLTVL.

As DNA, the CDR3 is TGTGCCAGCAGTTCTCCGGGACAGGAGAACACCGGGGAGCTGTTTTTT. Its translation: CASSSPGQENTGELFF. The chain couples TRBV7-2 to TRBJ2-2, with 8 bases aligning to TRBD1. The germline V gene has CDR1 SGHTA and CDR2 FQGNSA. The J segment lost 1 base and the V segment lost 6 bases, leaving 7 bases of the junction unmatched. The CDR3 consists of 16 residues.

CDR3 protein: CASKDGNQPQHF. Written as DNA, the CDR3 is TGTGCCAGCAAGGACGGAAATCAGCCCCAGCATTTT. The chain is built from TRBV6-5 and TRBJ1-5; D uncertain. This CDR3 contains 12 residues. The V end lost 7 bases, the J end lost 4 bases, and 8 bases lay between the germline ends. Germline V CDR1 and CDR2: MNHEY, SVGAGI.

This chain connects TRBV14 to TRBJ2-7, with no clear D. This CDR3 spans 13 amino acids. V gave up 1 base and J gave up 6 bases, with 10 bases separating them. Germline V gives CDR1 SGHDN, CDR2 FVKESK. In DNA form, the CDR3 reads TGTGCCAGCAGCCAAGTGGTCCGGGTCGAGCAGTACTTC. It encodes CASSQVVRVEQYF.

V usage is TRBV29-1 and J usage is TRBJ2-5; D gene unclear. The V end was cut by 2 bases, the J end by 2 bases, with 18 bases between. CDR1 and CDR2 from the germline V gene are SQVTM and ANQGSEA. CDR3 length: 16 amino acids. CDR3 protein: CSVENPTYGSQETQYF. CDR3 bases: TGCAGCGTTGAAAACCCGACCTACGGGTCGCAAGAGACCCAGTACTTC.

The gene calls are TRBV11-2 and TRBJ1-3; no firm D call. V was clipped by 0 bases and J by 11 bases, with 2 bases between them. The CDR3 extends over 10 amino acids. Germline V gene data show CDR1 as SGHAT and CDR2 as FQNNGV. CDR3 amino acids: CASSLDAIYF. The CDR3 bases are TGTGCCAGCAGCTTAGATGCCATATATTTT.

This chain uses TRBV7-9 with TRBJ2-7; D is unclear. Per the germline V gene, CDR1 is SEHNR and CDR2 is FQNEAQ (reference sequence). The V gene lost 2 bases and the J gene lost 3 bases, with 11 bases spanning the gap. The CDR3 spans 14 residues. The CDR3 is CASSLSPPGYEQYF. CDR3 in DNA: TGTGCCAGCAGCTTAAGCCCCCCGGGCTACGAGCAGTACTTC.

This chain connects TRBV4-2 to TRBJ2-7; 11 positions agree with TRBD2. The germline V gene encodes CDR1 LGHNA and CDR2 YNFKEQ. CDR3 length: 15 residues. V shed 4 bases, J shed 7 bases, and the junction held 9 bases outside the gene matches. The CDR3 bases are TGTGCCAGCAGCCGCACACTAGCGGGAGCGTATGAGCAGTACTTC. It encodes CASSRTLAGAYEQYF.